This entry lists 19 T cell receptor beta chains sequenced from one sample in a study of blood T cell repertoires in COVID-19. The data were produced by immunoSEQ multiplex PCR, yet TCRdb's version contains in-frame clones alone and is incomplete. The sample consists of roughly 50,000 clones, 79% of them appearing once. The material sequenced was peripheral blood. These TCRs come from a man in his fifties or sixties with acute or convalescent COVID-19.

The J gene is TRBJ2-7, the V gene TRBV18, with 9 bases that match TRBD2. CDR3 size: 15 residues. V trimming: 3 bases; J trimming: 3 bases; junction bases outside the gene matches: 6. Germline CDR1 and CDR2: KGHSH and LQKENI. CDR3 DNA sequence: TGTGCCAGCTCACCTTCGGGACTAGCATACTACGAGCAGTACTTC. Translated: CASSPSGLAYYEQYF. Variable domain in full (rest from reference TRBV18 and TRBJ2-7): NAGVMQNPRHLVRRRGQEARLRCSPMKGHSHVYWYRQLPEEGLKFMVYLQKENIIDESGMPKERFSAEFPKEGPSILRIQQVVRGDSAAYFCASSPSGLAYYEQYFGPGTRLTVT.

The chain recombines TRBV6-5 with TRBJ1-2; D not resolved. The CDR3 runs to 15 residues. Germline V gene lookup returns CDR1 MNHEY and CDR2 SVGAGI. V was shortened by 3 bases and J by 3 bases, with 14 bases between the two germline ends. The CDR3 nucleotides read TGTGCCAGCAGTTATGGCCGTCTGGTTGACTATGGCTACACCTTC. This sequence encodes CASSYGRLVDYGYTF.

The V call is TRBV15, the J call TRBJ1-6, with 7 nucleotides matching TRBD1. The CDR3 is made up of 17 amino acids. Germline V lookup: CDR1 LNHNV, CDR2 YYDKDF (reference sequence). The V gene end was trimmed by 1 base and the J gene end by 0 bases; junction bases not matched to a gene: 3. The CDR3 here is CATSRVRQGSYNSPLHF. CDR3 sequence (DNA): TGTGCCACCAGCAGAGTACGACAGGGCTCCTATAATTCACCCCTCCACTTT.

The genes are TRBV5-1 and TRBJ2-1; 7 nucleotides agree with TRBD1. Germline values: CDR1 SGHRS, CDR2 YFSETQ. J was trimmed by 16 bases and V by 4 bases; bases with no gene match: 11. The CDR3 totals 12 residues. CDR3 nucleotides: TGCGCCAGCAGCCCGACAGGGCCGGATAGATTCTTC. Translated, it gives CASSPTGPDRFF.

The chain carries TRBV27 and TRBJ2-7; 11 bases match TRBD1. The junction had 4 bases not matched to a gene; V was cut back by 2 bases and J by 4 bases. The CDR3 runs to 15 residues. Germline V gives CDR1 MNHEY, CDR2 SMNVEV (reference sequence). The CDR3: CASSLGQGALYEQYF. The CDR3 coding sequence is TGTGCCAGCAGTTTAGGACAGGGGGCCCTATACGAGCAGTACTTC.

The CDR3 coding sequence is TGTGCCAGCAGCTTGCCCAGCGGGACCTACAATGAGCAGTTCTTC. Translated, it gives CASSLPSGTYNEQFF. The gene calls are TRBV5-4 and TRBJ2-1; TRBD2 aligns across 7 bases. CDR3 length equals 15 residues. The V gene's germline CDR1 is SGHNT and CDR2 YYREEE (reference sequence). V was clipped by 1 base and J by 2 bases; unmatched bases: 3.

This sequence joins TRBV7-9 and TRBJ2-2; maybe TRBD1 (6 bases). V lost 4 bases and J lost 6, with 15 bases in between. The V gene's germline CDR1 is SEHNR and CDR2 FQNEAQ (reference sequence). The CDR3 consists of 15 residues. Written as DNA, the CDR3 is TGTGCCAGCAGCTCAAATATGGACAGTCCCGGGGAGCTGTTTTTT. Amino acid sequence: CASSSNMDSPGELFF.

The chain recombines TRBV19 with TRBJ2-3; 11 bases are a match to TRBD1. This CDR3 has 16 amino acids. The junction had 7 bases not matched to a gene; V was cut back by 4 bases and J by 4 bases. Looked up from germline, CDR1 is LNHDA and CDR2 is SQIVND (reference sequence). CDR3 region: CASSTRRTGGADTQYF. CDR3 bases: TGTGCCAGTAGTACCAGGCGGACAGGGGGCGCAGATACGCAGTATTTT.

The chain recombines TRBV7-9 with TRBJ2-5; D remains unclear. This CDR3 spans 12 amino acids. Trimming removed 5 bases from V and 9 bases from J, with 13 bases in between. The germline gives CDR1 SEHNR, CDR2 FQNEAQ (reference sequence). This chain's CDR3 is CASSPPHIPQYF. In DNA, the CDR3 is TGTGCCAGCAGCCCCCCCCACATTCCCCAGTACTTC.

The chain recombines TRBV7-8 with TRBJ1-1, with D possibly being TRBD1 (5 bases). The CDR3 has 14 residues. The germline V and J ends were trimmed by 5 bases and 7 bases, with 17 bases remaining between them. Germline CDR1 and CDR2: SGHVS and FQNEAQ. As DNA, the CDR3 is TGTGCCAGCAGCCTTCGGGGAGGTCAGGGTGAAGCTTTCTTT. Translation gives CASSLRGGQGEAFF.

The chain is built from TRBV9 and TRBJ1-6; perhaps TRBD1 as D (5 bases). From germline, CDR1 is SGDLS and CDR2 YYNGEE. V shed 0 bases and J shed 13 bases, with 14 bases lying between them. This CDR3 has 14 residues. The CDR3 region has the DNA TGTGCCAGCAGCGTAGATCGAAGGGAGGGGCCCCTCCACTTT. The encoded protein is CASSVDRREGPLHF.

The chain carries TRBV30 and TRBJ1-6; 7 nucleotides agree with TRBD1. The CDR3 is made up of 13 amino acids. V lost 3 bases and J lost 4; bases outside the gene matches: 0. In germline, CDR1 is GTSNPN, CDR2 SVGIG (reference sequence). The CDR3 coding sequence is TGTGCCTGGAGGGGACAGTATAATTCACCCCTCCACTTT. Residues: CAWRGQYNSPLHF.

This clone was seen a single time. The rearrangement joins TRBV11-3 to TRBJ2-2; the D is unclear. This CDR3 contains 12 residues. Trimming pared 4 bases from V and 5 bases from J, leaving 5 bases between. Germline loops: CDR1 SGHNT, CDR2 YENEEA. CDR3 DNA sequence: TGTGCCAGCAGCTCCCCTACCGGGGAGCTGTTTTTT. It specifies CASSSPTGELFF.

The J gene is TRBJ2-7, the V gene TRBV5-1; the match to TRBD2 covers 11 bases. The CDR3 contains 18 residues. Germline V gene lookup returns CDR1 SGHRS and CDR2 YFSETQ. J lost 5 bases, V lost 6 bases, and 19 bases had no gene match. CDR3 protein: CASTLRPLTSGSTHEQYF. The CDR3 nucleotides read TGCGCCAGCACCCTCAGGCCATTAACTAGCGGGAGTACCCACGAGCAGTACTTC.

The V and J genes are TRBV18 and TRBJ1-3; maybe TRBD1 (5 bases). This CDR3 has 16 residues. Trimming removed 0 bases from V and 1 base from J, with 10 bases in between. Germline-derived CDR1 and CDR2 are KGHSH and LQKENI. This chain's CDR3 is CASSPPGRGSGNTIYF. In nucleotides, the CDR3 is TGTGCCAGCTCACCACCGGGACGGGGGTCTGGAAACACCATATATTTT.

The rearrangement joins TRBV2 to TRBJ2-7, with 10 nucleotides matching TRBD1. J was trimmed by 2 bases and V by 11 bases; bases with no gene match: 9. This CDR3 contains 14 residues. Germline V gene lookup returns CDR1 SNHLY and CDR2 FYNNEI. In DNA, the CDR3 is TGTGCCGCCGGCCGGGACAGGGGAACCTACGAGCAGTACTTC. Protein product: CAAGRDRGTYEQYF.

The chain joins TRBV28 to TRBJ2-3; perhaps TRBD1 as D (6 bases). The CDR3 totals 16 residues. Trimming shortened V by 7 bases and J by 0 bases, and 17 bases separated the two germline ends. Germline values: CDR1 MDHEN, CDR2 SYDVKM. CDR3 loop: CASTTPRDISTDTQYF. As DNA, the CDR3 is TGTGCCAGCACTACCCCCCGGGACATTAGCACAGATACGCAGTATTTT.

The genes are TRBV6-1 and TRBJ2-3, with D possibly matching TRBD1 (5 bases). Looked up from germline, CDR1 is MNHNS and CDR2 is SASEGT. The CDR3 has 14 residues. Trimming cost V 2 bases and J 2 bases, with 8 bases left between them. As DNA, the CDR3 is TGTGCCAGCAGTGAACAGGGCCCCACAGATACGCAGTATTTT. Translating gives CASSEQGPTDTQYF.

This clone has only a few counts. V and J are TRBV5-4 and TRBJ2-7, with a possible D match to TRBD2 (6 bases). Germline V gene data show CDR1 as SGHNT and CDR2 as YYREEE (reference sequence). The CDR3 covers 15 residues. V gave up 7 bases and J gave up 9 bases, with 26 bases separating them. CDR3 loop: CASCIWDRREGVQYF. The CDR3 coding sequence is TGTGCCAGCTGTATCTGGGACCGGAGGGAAGGGGTGCAGTACTTC.